This T cell receptor (beta chain) is drawn from a study of shared T cell receptors in the human thymus. TCRdb's table, derived via immunoSEQ multiplex PCR, lists solely in-frame clones and lacks some. The repertoire consists of roughly 550,000 clones, with more than 75% occurring once and the leading ten covering more than 0.01%. The ends were cut back, 7 bases at V and 3 bases at J, with 15 bases in the middle. This CDR3 has 15 amino acids. Germline V gene lookup returns CDR1 MGHDK and CDR2 SYGVNS. In addition, the sample was reused for a study of human thymus T cells. According to that study: V and J gene usage appeared biased in thymic and blood repertoires.

The specimen was thymocytes. The gene calls are TRBV25-1 and TRBJ2-2, with D maybe TRBD2 (5 bases). The source is a boy under two years old with a congenital heart defect. This CDR3 is CASKGVDGDTGELFF. The CDR3 DNA sequence: TGTGCCAGCAAGGGAGTAGACGGAGACACCGGGGAGCTGTTTTTT.